These 17 T cell receptor beta chains share one sample of origin, sequenced in a study of identical twins. TCRdb itself ran the 5' RACE reads through MiXCR, one entry per CDR3 protein. The repertoire holds 350,000 to 450,000 distinct CDR3 sequences, with about 18% as singletons. The sequencing sample was made of naive T cells sorted from blood. The receptors were gathered from a man between 45 and 60 years old in good health.

A remark on this clonotype: One end of the junction is discordant with germline, which a read error may explain. This rearrangement joins TRBV12-3 or TRBV12-4 to TRBJ2-1; 9 nucleotides line up with TRBD1. The length of the CDR3 is 14 residues. CDR3 residues: CVSSLQGAPNEQFF. In DNA form, the CDR3 reads TGTGTCAGCAGCCTACAGGGGGCACCCAATGAGCAGTTCTTC.

This rearrangement joins TRBV3-1 to TRBJ2-1, with 8 bases fitting TRBD1. Losses at the gene ends were 4 bases for V and 8 bases for J; bases not matched to a gene: 7. This CDR3 has 14 residues. In germline, CDR1 is LGHDT, CDR2 YNNKEL (reference sequence). For the CDR3, the DNA is TGTGCCAGCAGCCCCCTGGACAGGGCGGATGAGCAGTTCTTC. Translated, it gives CASSPLDRADEQFF.

This clonotype was observed many times. This chain joins TRBV20-1 and TRBJ1-2; TRBD1 is a possible D gene (5 bases). CDR3 size: 14 residues. V was shortened by 2 bases and J by 5 bases, with 15 bases between the two germline ends. Germline CDR1 DFQATT, CDR2 SNEGSKA (reference sequence). This CDR3 is CSARRAGTEYGYTF. The CDR3 nucleotides are TGCAGTGCTAGACGGGCCGGGACGGAATATGGCTACACCTTC.

This clonotype was seen a few times. V usage is TRBV24-1 and J usage is TRBJ2-1; TRBD2 agrees at 11 bases. V shed 1 base and J 8 bases; nucleotides not matched to a gene: 3. The CDR3 totals 15 residues. Germline V lookup: CDR1 KGHDR, CDR2 SFDVKD. In nucleotides, the CDR3 is TGTGCCACCAGTGATTTTGGACTAGCGGGCCATGAGCAGTTCTTC. This gives the protein CATSDFGLAGHEQFF.

The V call is TRBV2, the J call TRBJ2-7, with 7 bases aligning to TRBD1. V was pared by 10 bases and J by 0 bases, with 12 bases of the junction left unmatched. The CDR3 is 15 amino acids. From germline, CDR1 is SNHLY and CDR2 FYNNEI. The CDR3 loop reads CATLGTGDLSYEQYF. CDR3 coding DNA: TGTGCCACCCTGGGTACAGGGGACCTCTCCTACGAGCAGTACTTC.

This clonotype occurred a few times. The chain combines TRBV5-1 with TRBJ2-7, with 8 nucleotides matching TRBD2. With V trimmed by 1 base and J by 5 bases, 11 bases remained unmatched. There are 16 residues in the CDR3. The V gene's germline CDR1 is SGHRS and CDR2 YFSETQ. CDR3 nucleotide sequence: TGCGCCAGCAGCTTGACATCCCGGGGGGGGCGACACGAGCAGTACTTC. Protein: CASSLTSRGGRHEQYF. Variable domain in full (rest from reference TRBV5-1 and TRBJ2-7): KAGVTQTPRYLIKTRGQQVTLSCSPISGHRSVSWYQQTPGQGLQFLFEYFSETQRNKGNFPGRFSGRQFSNSRSEMNVSTLELGDSALYLCASSLTSRGGRHEQYFGPGTRLTVT.

The sample holds a few counts of this clonotype. The V gene is TRBV3-1, the J gene TRBJ2-7; 7 bases map to TRBD1. The CDR3 sequence is 14 residues long. CDR1 and CDR2 (germline): LGHDT, YNNKEL (reference sequence). V lost 4 bases, J lost 0 bases, and 3 bases stayed unmatched. The CDR3 protein is CASSLRDSSYEQYF. The CDR3 nucleotides read TGTGCCAGCAGCCTCCGGGACAGCTCCTACGAGCAGTACTTC.

This clonotype was counted many times. The chain joins TRBV29-1 to TRBJ1-2; no firm D call. Trimming removed 4 bases at V and 4 bases at J, with 10 bases between. Germline loops: CDR1 SQVTM, CDR2 ANQGSEA. This CDR3 has 12 residues. The CDR3 reads CSVGQASYGYTF. DNA of the CDR3: TGCAGCGTTGGTCAGGCCTCCTATGGCTACACCTTC.

This clonotype was seen a handful of times. The chain uses TRBV4-2 and TRBJ2-1; maybe TRBD1 (6 bases). There are 16 residues in the CDR3. Deletions cut 1 base from V and 6 bases from J, with 16 bases between. Germline-derived CDR1 and CDR2 are LGHNA and YNFKEQ. CDR3 region: CASSQGTRGPLNEQFF. In DNA, the CDR3 is TGTGCCAGCAGCCAAGGGACCAGGGGTCCCCTCAATGAGCAGTTCTTC.

This chain links TRBV6-5 with TRBJ1-2; D gene ambiguous. V lost 2 bases to trimming and J lost 6 bases, with 10 bases between them. CDR3 length: 13 amino acids. Germline V lookup: CDR1 MNHEY, CDR2 SVGAGI. The CDR3: CASSYGSGNGYTF. The CDR3, as DNA: TGTGCCAGCAGTTACGGGAGCGGGAATGGCTACACCTTC.

The sample holds many counts of this clonotype. The rearrangement links TRBV15 to TRBJ2-3; D is tentatively TRBD1 or TRBD2 (5 bases each). The V gene lost 1 base and the J gene lost 8 bases, with 19 bases spanning the gap. CDR1 and CDR2 (germline): LNHNV, YYDKDF (reference sequence). This CDR3 has 16 residues. CDR3 region: CATSRGRDGAYGTQYF. The CDR3 DNA follows: TGTGCCACCAGCAGAGGCAGGGACGGGGCATACGGTACGCAGTATTTT.

This chain links TRBV20-1 with TRBJ2-1; D call uncertain. Trimming stripped 0 bases from V and 3 bases from J, with 12 bases between. CDR3 length: 15 residues. Germline V gives CDR1 DFQATT, CDR2 SNEGSKA (reference sequence). CDR3 in DNA: TGCAGTGCTAGAGATCTTAGCAGATACTACAATGAGCAGTTCTTC. As protein: CSARDLSRYYNEQFF.

This clonotype was detected a few times. The chain employs TRBV20-1 and TRBJ2-5; perhaps D is TRBD1 or TRBD2 (6 bases each). Trimming shortened V by 0 bases and J by 4 bases, and 15 bases separated the two germline ends. CDR3 length: 15 amino acids. CDR1 and CDR2 from the germline V gene are DFQATT and SNEGSKA (reference sequence). The CDR3 is CSARDGGQLGETQYF. The CDR3 region has the DNA TGCAGTGCTAGAGATGGGGGGCAGCTCGGAGAGACCCAGTACTTC.

This clonotype was counted at least ten times. This rearrangement joins TRBV28 to TRBJ2-1; 9 positions match TRBD2. Germline loops: CDR1 MDHEN, CDR2 SYDVKM. The CDR3 length is 17 residues. V lost 3 bases to trimming and J lost 6 bases; unmatched junction nucleotides: 12. The CDR3 reads CASSFPASGTWRNEQFF. The CDR3 DNA sequence: TGTGCCAGCAGTTTTCCGGCTAGCGGGACGTGGCGCAATGAGCAGTTCTTC. Full variable domain (missing parts from reference TRBV28 and TRBJ2-1): DVKVTQSSRYLVKRTGEKVFLECVQDMDHENMFWYRQDPGLGLRLIYFSYDVKMKEKGDIPEGYSVSREKKERFSLILESASTNQTSMYLCASSFPASGTWRNEQFFGPGTRLTVL.

The chain is built from TRBV20-1 and TRBJ2-5; 7 bases match TRBD1. Germline lookup yields CDR1 DFQATT and CDR2 SNEGSKA (reference sequence). This CDR3 contains 13 residues. V shed 4 bases and J 0 bases; nucleotides not matched to a gene: 2. In nucleotides, the CDR3 is TGCAGTGCTAAGGGACAGAACCAAGAGACCCAGTACTTC. Translated: CSAKGQNQETQYF.

V is TRBV29-1 and J is TRBJ2-4; 7 nucleotides align to TRBD2. The CDR3 loop spans 15 amino acids. The germline CDR1 and CDR2 sequences are SQVTM and ANQGSEA. V gave up 6 bases and J gave up 0 bases; unmatched junction bases: 8. The CDR3 DNA follows: TGCAGCGTAGGGGAGGGCGGACTAGCCAAAAACATTCAGTACTTC. Protein product: CSVGEGGLAKNIQYF.

V and J are TRBV11-1 and TRBJ2-1; 7 nucleotides agree with TRBD2. The J segment lost 0 bases and the V segment lost 5 bases, leaving 13 bases of the junction unmatched. Germline CDR1 reads SGHAT; CDR2 reads FQDESV (reference sequence). The CDR3 is 18 residues long. CDR3 bases: TGTGCCAGCAGCGTCCGAACCCCCTGGGGGGGCTCCTACAATGAGCAGTTCTTC. Amino acid sequence: CASSVRTPWGGSYNEQFF.